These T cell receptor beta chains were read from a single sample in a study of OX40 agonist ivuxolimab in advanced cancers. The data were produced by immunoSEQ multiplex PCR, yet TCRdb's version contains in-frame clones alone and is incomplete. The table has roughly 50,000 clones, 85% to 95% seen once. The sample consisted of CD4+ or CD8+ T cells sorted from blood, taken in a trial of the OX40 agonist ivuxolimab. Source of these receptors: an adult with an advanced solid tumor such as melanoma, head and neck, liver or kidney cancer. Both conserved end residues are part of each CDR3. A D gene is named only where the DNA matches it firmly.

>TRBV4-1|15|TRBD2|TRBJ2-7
CASSQSTSGDYEQYF
TGCGCCAGCAGCCAATCAACTAGCGGGGACTACGAGCAGTACTTC
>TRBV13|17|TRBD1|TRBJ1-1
CASSPRGDRGPNTEAFF
TGTGCCAGCAGCCCACGGGGCGACAGGGGCCCTAACACTGAAGCTTTCTTT
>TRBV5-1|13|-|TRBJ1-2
CASSMTENYGYTF
TGCGCCAGCAGCATGACAGAGAACTATGGCTACACCTTC
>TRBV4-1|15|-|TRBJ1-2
CASSQDRTFTYGYTF
TGCGCCAGCAGCCAAGACCGGACTTTTACCTATGGCTACACCTTC
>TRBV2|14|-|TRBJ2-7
CASSDMGRSYEQYF
TGTGCCAGCAGTGATATGGGACGGAGCTACGAGCAGTACTTC
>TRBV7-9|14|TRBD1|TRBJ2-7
CASSSRDRAYEQYF
TGTGCCAGCAGCTCCCGGGACAGGGCCTACGAGCAGTACTTC
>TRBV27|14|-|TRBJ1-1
CASSLTPQHTEAFF
TGTGCCAGCAGTTTAACCCCCCAGCACACTGAAGCTTTCTTT
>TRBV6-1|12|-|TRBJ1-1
CASSGTSTEAFF
TGTGCCAGCAGTGGGACGAGCACTGAAGCTTTCTTT
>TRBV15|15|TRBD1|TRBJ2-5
CATSMRTGTLETQYF
TGTGCCACCAGCATGCGGACAGGGACATTGGAGACCCAGTACTTC
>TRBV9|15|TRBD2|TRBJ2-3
CASSEAGGQGDTQYF
TGTGCCAGCAGCGAAGCGGGGGGGCAGGGAGATACGCAGTATTTT
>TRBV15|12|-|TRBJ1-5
CATSLANQPQHF
TGTGCCACCAGCCTGGCCAATCAGCCCCAGCATTTT